Reported below is one TCR beta chain. V was clipped by 4 bases and J by 2 bases; unmatched bases: 8. The CDR3 covers 17 residues. Germline loops: CDR1 SNHLY, CDR2 FYNNEI. This entry is derived from a study of control samples from healthy donors and cancer patients. Method: immunoSEQ multiplex PCR; TCRdb's copy keeps in-frame clones and lacks some. The table includes over 100,000 clones, about 90% detected once. The TCR sequence derives from a woman in her forties or fifties in good health. Specimen: blood. This chain joins TRBV2 and TRBJ1-6, with 7 bases that match TRBD1. The CDR3 nucleotides are TGTGCCAGCAGTGGAGACAGGGCCGACACCTATAATTCACCCCTCCACTTT. Translation gives CASSGDRADTYNSPLHF.